This record covers a single TCR beta chain. Its antigen is not yet known. Base-call qualities are not available, and no considerably larger clone is one nucleotide away. The data stem from a study of blood T cell repertoires in COVID-19 (dated by TCRdb to about 2020). Regarding the complete study: Collaborator samples came from the United States, Italy and Spain and covered acute and convalescent phases of COVID-19. The repertoires were released in a freely available public database intended as a resource for research on the immune response to SARS-CoV-2. Where available, HLA class I and class II types were obtained from metadata supplied by the sample provider rather than from assay-based typing. The sample metadata nearly always contained a de-identified subject ID, COVID-19 status, age in years and sex. The dataset comprised deeply sampled blood TCRbeta repertoires from subjects exposed to, actively infected with, or recovered from COVID-19. The material from the prospective study consisted of cDNA or gDNA derived from T cells, B-cell-depleted T cells, or PBMCs. The samples were drawn from two sources: the first 160 participants of the ongoing ImmuneRACE study, and 1,254 subjects contributed by 6 global collaborators. Study-wide conclusions, independent of this receptor: Clinical and demographic metadata were provided uncurated, with the amount varying by source and participant.

The collaborating institutions used their own protocols to collect whole blood in K2EDTA tubes. For TCRbeta analysis, collaborators shipped samples in one of three forms: frozen whole blood, isolated PBMCs, or DNA extracted from either of those sample types. The germline V gene encodes CDR1 MGHDK and CDR2 SYGVNS. Counted from cysteine to phenylalanine, this CDR3 has 12 amino acids. The CDR3 DNA has 36 bases and is translated from base 1. V sheds 1 base and J sheds 5 bases, leaving 3 bases between their ends. The immunoSEQ Assay, a bias-controlled multiplex PCR, was used to amplify TCRbeta CDR3 regions from genomic DNA. The original pipeline was this. The number of nucleated cells in each sample was estimated from the amplification of reference gene primers within the assay. Sequence reads were collapsed and filtered to measure the absolute abundance of every unique TCRbeta CDR3 rearrangement. For each sample, productive Simpson clonality was calculated as the square root of Simpson's diversity index across productive rearrangements. Held by TCRdb, this immuneACCESS table contains in-frame sequences only and omits some clones. Under half of the omission traces to an unresolved V gene where checked; the cause of the rest is unknown. The V and J calls and the clone size are those of that table, but D and trimming were determined from the DNA. Across this sample there are around 150,000 clones, with 75% to 85% seen only once. The ten largest clones take up roughly a tenth of the sample.

This chain joins TRBV25-1 to TRBJ1-3; there is no confident call for the D gene. This receptor was obtained from a human donor in a cohort sampled during active COVID-19. The material sequenced was peripheral blood. The CDR3 sequence is CASSEFRNTIYF. The sequenced DNA: TGTGCCAGCAGTGAATTTAGAAACACCATATATTTT.